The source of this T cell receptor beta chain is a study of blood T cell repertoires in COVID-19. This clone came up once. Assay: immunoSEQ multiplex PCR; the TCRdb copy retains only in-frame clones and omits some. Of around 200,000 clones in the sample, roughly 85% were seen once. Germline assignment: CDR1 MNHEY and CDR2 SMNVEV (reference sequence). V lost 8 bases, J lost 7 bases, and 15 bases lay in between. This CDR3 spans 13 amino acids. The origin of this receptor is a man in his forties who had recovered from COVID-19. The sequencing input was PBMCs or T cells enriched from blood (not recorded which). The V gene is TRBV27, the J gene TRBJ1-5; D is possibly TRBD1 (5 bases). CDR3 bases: TGTGCCAGCGGCTACGGGGGAACACAGCCCCAGCATTTT. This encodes CASGYGGTQPQHF.